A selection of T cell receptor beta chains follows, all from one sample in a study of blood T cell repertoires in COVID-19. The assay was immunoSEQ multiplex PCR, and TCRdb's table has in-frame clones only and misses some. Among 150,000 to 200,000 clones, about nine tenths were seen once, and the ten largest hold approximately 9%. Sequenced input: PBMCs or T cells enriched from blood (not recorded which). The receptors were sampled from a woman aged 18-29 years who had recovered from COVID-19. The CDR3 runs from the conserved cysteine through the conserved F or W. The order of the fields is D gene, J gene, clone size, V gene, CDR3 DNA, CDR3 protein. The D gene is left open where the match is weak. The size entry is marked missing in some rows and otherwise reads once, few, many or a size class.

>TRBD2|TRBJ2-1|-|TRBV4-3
TGCGCCAGCAGCCAGGCCGGGACTAGCGGGGACCTTTACAATGAGCAGTTCTTC
CASSQAGTSGDLYNEQFF
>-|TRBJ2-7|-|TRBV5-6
TGTGCCAGCAGCTTGGTAGCGTCCCCCTACGAGCAGTACTTC
CASSLVASPYEQYF
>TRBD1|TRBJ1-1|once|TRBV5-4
TGTGCCAGCAGCTTGACAGGGGGCAACACTGAAGCTTTCTTT
CASSLTGGNTEAFF
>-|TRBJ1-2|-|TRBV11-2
TGTGCCAGCAGCTTATCAATGGCAGGGGCCTATGGCTACACCTTC
CASSLSMAGAYGYTF
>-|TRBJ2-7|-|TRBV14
TGTGCCAGCAGCCTTTTAGAGGCCTACGAGCAGTACTTC
CASSLLEAYEQYF
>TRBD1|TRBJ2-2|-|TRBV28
TGTGCCAGCACCCAGACAGGAGCAGGGGGCGTCGTAGGGGAGCTGTTTTTT
CASTQTGAGGVVGELFF
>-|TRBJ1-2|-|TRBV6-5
TGTGCCAGCAGAACTGGGGGGAACTATGGCTACACCTTC
CASRTGGNYGYTF
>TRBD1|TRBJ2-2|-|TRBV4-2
TGTGCCAGCAGCGCATACGACAGGGTCGGGTCCGGGGAGCTGTTTTTT
CASSAYDRVGSGELFF
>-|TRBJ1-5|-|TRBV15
TGTGCCACCAGCAGGCCGGGTCAGCCCCAGCATTTT
CATSRPGQPQHF
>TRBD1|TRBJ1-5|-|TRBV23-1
TGCGCCAGTCATCTAAGGGCCCACAACAGGGGAATTGGCAATCAGCCCCAGCATTTT
CASHLRAHNRGIGNQPQHF
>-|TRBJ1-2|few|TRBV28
TGTGCCAGCAGTTCTCCGGACACCTATGGCTACACCTTC
CASSSPDTYGYTF
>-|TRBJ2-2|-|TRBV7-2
TGTGCCAGCAGCCGTGGCGGCACCGGGGAGCTGTTTTTT
CASSRGGTGELFF
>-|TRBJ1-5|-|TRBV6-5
TGTGCCAGCAGTTCCTCGACAGGTAGCAATCAGCCCCAGCATTTT
CASSSSTGSNQPQHF
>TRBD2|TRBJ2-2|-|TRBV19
TGTGCCACCGCCGCTGGACTAGCGGGGGGATTCACCGGGGAGCTGTTTTTT
CATAAGLAGGFTGELFF
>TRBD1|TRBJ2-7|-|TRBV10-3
TGTGCCATCGCAGGGGGTATGTACGAGCAGTACTTC
CAIAGGMYEQYF
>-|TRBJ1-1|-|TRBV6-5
TGTGCCAGCAGTTACCGATTCAGCACAGAGAACACTGAAGCTTTCTTT
CASSYRFSTENTEAFF
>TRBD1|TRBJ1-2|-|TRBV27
TGTGCCAGCAGTTCTTTCTCAGGGGGCGAATCCTATGGCTACACCTTC
CASSSFSGGESYGYTF
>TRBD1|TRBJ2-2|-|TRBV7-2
TGTGCCAGCAGCTACCAGGGGGTCGGGGAGCTGTTTTTT
CASSYQGVGELFF
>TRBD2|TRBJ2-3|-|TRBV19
TGTGCCAGTAGATCGGCGGGACTAGCGGGAGAACCCTGGAGCACAGATACGCAGTATTTT
CASRSAGLAGEPWSTDTQYF
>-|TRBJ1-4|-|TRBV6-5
TGTGCCAGCAGGCCATGGACAGATCGTCATGAAAAACTGTTTTTT
CASRPWTDRHEKLFF
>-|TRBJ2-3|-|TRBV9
TGTGCCAGCAGCGTTATGGGGTTGGGACAAGATACGCAGTATTTT
CASSVMGLGQDTQYF
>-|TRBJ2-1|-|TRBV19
TGTGCCAGTAGTATAGCGGTAAGCTCCTACAATGAGCAGTTCTTC
CASSIAVSSYNEQFF
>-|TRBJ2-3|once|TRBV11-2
TGTGCCAGCAGCTTCTCACGGGGCACAGATACGCAGTATTTT
CASSFSRGTDTQYF
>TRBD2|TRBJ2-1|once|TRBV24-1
TGTGCCACCAGTGATTCGGAACTAGCGGGAGGGCTGAACGAGCAGTTCTTC
CATSDSELAGGLNEQFF
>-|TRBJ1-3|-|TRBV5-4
TGTGCCAGCAGCTATGGGGGGGAAACTGGAAACACCATATATTTT
CASSYGGETGNTIYF
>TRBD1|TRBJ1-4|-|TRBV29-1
TGCAGCGGCAGGGACAGTTCTAATGAAAAACTGTTTTTT
CSGRDSSNEKLFF
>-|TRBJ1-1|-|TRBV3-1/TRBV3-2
TGTGCCAGCAGCCAGGGACAAATGAACACTGAAGCTTTCTTT
CASSQGQMNTEAFF
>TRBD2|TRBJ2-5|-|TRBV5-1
TGCGCCAGCAGCTTAACCGGACTAGCGGGAGTAGGGGAGACCCAGTACTTC
CASSLTGLAGVGETQYF
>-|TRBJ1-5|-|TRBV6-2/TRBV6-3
TGTGCCAGCAGTTCCTCCTCAGGGGTTCAGCCCCAGCATTTT
CASSSSSGVQPQHF
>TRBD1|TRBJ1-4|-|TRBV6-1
TGTGCCAGCAGTGAAGCCCTGGGACAGGGTGATGAAAAACTGTTTTTT
CASSEALGQGDEKLFF
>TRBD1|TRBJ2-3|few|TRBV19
TGTGCCAGTAGACGGACAGGGGGCGCAGATACGCAGTATTTT
CASRRTGGADTQYF
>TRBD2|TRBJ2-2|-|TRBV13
TGTGCCAGCAGCTTAAGGGTAGCGGGCGCGAACACCGGGGAGCTGTTTTTT
CASSLRVAGANTGELFF
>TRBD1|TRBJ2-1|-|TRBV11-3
TGTGCCAGCAGCTTAGGGGGGACAGGGAATGAGCAGTTCTTC
CASSLGGTGNEQFF
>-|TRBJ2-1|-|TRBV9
TGTGCCAGCAGCGAAACGGGTGAGCAGTTCTTC
CASSETGEQFF